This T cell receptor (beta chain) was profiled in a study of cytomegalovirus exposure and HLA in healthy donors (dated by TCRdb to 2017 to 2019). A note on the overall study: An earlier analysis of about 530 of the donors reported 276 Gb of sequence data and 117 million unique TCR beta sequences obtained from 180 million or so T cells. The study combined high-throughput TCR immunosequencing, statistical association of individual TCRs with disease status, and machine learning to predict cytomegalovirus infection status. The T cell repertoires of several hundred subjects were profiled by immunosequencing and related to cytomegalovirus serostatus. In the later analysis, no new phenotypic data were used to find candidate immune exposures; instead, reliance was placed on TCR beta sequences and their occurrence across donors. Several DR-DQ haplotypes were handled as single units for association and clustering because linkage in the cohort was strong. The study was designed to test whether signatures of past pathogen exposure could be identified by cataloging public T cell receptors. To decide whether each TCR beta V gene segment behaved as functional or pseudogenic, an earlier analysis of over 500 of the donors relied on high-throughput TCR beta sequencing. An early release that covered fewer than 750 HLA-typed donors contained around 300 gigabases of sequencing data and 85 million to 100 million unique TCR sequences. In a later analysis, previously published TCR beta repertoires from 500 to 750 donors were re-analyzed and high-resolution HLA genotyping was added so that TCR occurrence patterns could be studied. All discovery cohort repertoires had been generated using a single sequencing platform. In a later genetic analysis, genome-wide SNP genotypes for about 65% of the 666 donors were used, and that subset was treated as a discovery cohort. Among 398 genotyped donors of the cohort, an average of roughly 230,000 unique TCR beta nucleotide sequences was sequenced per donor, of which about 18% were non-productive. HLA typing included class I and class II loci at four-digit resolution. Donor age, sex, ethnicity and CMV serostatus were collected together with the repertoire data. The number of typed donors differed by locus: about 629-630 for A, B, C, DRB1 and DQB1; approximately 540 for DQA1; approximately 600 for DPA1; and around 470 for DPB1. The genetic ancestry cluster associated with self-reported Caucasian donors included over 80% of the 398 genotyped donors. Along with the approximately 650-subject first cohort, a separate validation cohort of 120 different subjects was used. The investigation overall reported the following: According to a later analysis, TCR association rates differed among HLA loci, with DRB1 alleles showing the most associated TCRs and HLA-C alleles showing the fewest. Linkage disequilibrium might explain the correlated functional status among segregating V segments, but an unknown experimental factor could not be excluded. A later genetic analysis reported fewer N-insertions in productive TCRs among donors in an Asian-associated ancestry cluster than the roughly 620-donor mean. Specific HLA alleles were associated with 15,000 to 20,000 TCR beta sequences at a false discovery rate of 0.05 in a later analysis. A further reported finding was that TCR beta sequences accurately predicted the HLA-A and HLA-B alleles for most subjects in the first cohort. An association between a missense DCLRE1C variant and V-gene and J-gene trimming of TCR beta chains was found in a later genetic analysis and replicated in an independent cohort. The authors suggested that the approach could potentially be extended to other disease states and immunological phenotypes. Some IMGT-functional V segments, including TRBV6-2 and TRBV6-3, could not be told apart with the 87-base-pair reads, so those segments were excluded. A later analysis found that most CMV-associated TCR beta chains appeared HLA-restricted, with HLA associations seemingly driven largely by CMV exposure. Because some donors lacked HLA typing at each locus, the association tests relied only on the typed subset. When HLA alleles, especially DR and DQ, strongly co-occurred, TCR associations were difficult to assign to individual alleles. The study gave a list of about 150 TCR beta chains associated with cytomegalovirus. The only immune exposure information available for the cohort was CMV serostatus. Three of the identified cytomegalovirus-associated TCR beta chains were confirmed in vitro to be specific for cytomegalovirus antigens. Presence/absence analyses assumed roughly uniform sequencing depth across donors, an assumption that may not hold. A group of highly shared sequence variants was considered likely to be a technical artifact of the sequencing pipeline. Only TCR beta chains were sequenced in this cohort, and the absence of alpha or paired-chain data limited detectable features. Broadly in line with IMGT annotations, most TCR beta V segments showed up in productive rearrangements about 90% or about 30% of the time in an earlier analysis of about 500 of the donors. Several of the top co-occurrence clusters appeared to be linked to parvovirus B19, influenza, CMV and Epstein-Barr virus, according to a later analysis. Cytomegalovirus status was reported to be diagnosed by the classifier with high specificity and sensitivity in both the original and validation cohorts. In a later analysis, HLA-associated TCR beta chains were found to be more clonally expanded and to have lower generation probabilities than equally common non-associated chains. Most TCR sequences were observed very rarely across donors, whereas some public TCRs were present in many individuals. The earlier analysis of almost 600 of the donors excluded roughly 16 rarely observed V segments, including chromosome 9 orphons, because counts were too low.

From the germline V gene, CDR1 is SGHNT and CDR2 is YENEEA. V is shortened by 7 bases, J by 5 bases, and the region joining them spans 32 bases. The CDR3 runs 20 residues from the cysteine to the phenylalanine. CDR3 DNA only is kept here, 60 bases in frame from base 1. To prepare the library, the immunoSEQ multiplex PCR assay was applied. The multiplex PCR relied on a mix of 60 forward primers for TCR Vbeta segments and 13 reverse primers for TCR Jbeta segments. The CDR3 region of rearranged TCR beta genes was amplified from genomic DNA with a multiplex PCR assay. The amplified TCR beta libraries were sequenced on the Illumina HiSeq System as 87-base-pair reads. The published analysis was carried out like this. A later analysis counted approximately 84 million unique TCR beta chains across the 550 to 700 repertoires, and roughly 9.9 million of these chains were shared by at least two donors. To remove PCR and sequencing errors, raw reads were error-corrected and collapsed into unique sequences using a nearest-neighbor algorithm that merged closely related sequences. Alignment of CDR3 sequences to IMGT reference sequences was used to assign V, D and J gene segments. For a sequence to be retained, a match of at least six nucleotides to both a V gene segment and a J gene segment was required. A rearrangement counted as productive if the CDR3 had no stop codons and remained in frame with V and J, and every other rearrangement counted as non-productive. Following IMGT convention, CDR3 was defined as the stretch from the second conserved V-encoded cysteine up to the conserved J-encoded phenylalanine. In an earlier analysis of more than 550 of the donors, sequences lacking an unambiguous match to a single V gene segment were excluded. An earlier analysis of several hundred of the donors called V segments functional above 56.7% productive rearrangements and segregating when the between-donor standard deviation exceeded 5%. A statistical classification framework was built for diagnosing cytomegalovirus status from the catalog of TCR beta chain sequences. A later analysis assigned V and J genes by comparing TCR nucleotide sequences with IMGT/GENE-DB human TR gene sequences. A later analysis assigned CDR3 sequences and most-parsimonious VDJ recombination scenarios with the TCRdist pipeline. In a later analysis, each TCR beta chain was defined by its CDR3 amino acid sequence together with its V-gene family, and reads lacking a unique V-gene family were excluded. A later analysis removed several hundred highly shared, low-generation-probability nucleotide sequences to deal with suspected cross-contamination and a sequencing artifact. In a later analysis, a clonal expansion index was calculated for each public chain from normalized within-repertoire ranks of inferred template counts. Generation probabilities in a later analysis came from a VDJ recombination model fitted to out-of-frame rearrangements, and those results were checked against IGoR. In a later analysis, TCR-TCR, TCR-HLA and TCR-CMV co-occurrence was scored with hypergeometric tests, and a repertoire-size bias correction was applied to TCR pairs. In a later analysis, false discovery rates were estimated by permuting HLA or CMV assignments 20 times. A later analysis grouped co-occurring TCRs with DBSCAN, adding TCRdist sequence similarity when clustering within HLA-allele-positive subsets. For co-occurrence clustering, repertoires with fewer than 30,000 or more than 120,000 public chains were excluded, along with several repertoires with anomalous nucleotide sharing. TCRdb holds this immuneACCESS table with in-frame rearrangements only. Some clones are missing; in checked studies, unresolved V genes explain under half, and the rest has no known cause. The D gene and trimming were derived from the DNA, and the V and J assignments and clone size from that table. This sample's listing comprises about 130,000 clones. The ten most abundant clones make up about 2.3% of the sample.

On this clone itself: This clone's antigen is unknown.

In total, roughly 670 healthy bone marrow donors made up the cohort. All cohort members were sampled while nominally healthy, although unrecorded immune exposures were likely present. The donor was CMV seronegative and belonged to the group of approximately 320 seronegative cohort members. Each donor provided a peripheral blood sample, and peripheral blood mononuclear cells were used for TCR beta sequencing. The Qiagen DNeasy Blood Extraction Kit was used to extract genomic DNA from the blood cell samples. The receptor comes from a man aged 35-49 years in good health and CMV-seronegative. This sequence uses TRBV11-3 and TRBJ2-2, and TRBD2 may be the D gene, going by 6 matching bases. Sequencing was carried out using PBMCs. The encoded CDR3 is CASIPAPRPQEGRRTGELFF. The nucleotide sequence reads TGTGCCAGCATTCCCGCACCTAGGCCACAGGAGGGGCGTCGAACCGGGGAGCTGTTTTTT.